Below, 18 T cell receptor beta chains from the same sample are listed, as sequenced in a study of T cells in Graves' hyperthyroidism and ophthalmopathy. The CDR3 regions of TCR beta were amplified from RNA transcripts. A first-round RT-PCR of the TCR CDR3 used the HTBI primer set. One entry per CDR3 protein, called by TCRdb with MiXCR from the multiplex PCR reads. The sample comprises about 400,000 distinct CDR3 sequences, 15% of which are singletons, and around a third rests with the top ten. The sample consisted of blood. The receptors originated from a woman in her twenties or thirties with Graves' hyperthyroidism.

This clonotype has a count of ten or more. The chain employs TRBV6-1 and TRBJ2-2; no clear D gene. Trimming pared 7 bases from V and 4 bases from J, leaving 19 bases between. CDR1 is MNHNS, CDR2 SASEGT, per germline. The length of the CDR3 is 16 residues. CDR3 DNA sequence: TGTGCCAGCATGGGCCCCTGGCAGAGTACCACCGGGGAGCTGTTTTTT. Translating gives CASMGPWQSTTGELFF.

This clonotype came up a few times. The CDR3, as DNA: TGTGCCGCTACCACCACAGGGGGCTTTGACAATGAGCAGTTCTTC. Translating it yields CAATTTGGFDNEQFF. The rearrangement joins TRBV6-1 to TRBJ2-1; 9 bases are a match to TRBD1. Germline V lookup: CDR1 MNHNS, CDR2 SASEGT. The CDR3 sequence is 15 residues long. With V trimmed by 11 bases and J by 5 bases, 13 bases remained unmatched.

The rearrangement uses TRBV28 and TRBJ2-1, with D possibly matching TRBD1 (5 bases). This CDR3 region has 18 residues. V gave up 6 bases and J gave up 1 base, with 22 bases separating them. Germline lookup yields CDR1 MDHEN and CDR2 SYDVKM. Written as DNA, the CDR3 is TGTGCCAGCAGGCCAAGGGCCAGGGATGGCAAGTCCTACAATGAGCAGTTCTTC. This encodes CASRPRARDGKSYNEQFF.

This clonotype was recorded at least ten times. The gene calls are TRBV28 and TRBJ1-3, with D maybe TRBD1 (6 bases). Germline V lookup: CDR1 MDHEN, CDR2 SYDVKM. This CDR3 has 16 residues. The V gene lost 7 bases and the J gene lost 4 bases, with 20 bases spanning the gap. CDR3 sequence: CASNGAGGLGGNTIYF. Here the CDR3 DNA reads TGTGCCAGCAACGGGGCCGGGGGCCTGGGCGGAAACACCATATATTTT.

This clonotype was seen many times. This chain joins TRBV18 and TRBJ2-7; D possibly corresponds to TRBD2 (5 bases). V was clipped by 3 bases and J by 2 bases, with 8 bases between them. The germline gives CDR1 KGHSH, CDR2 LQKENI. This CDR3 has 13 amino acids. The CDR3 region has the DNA TGTGCCAGCTCACCGCAGAGGGCCTACGAGCAGTACTTC. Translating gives CASSPQRAYEQYF.

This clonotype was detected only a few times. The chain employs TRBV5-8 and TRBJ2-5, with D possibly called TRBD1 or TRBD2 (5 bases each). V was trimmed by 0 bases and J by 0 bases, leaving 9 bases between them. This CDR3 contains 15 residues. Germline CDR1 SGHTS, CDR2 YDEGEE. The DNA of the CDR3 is TGTGCCAGCAGCTTGGCCAGGGAGTACCAAGAGACCCAGTACTTC. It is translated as CASSLAREYQETQYF.

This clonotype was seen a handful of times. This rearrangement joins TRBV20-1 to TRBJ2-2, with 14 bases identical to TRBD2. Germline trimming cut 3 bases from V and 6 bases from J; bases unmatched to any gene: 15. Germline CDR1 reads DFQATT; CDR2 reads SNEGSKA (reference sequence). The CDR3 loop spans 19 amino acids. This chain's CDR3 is CSASPVGLAGEPVPGELFF. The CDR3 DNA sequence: TGCAGTGCTAGTCCTGTGGGACTAGCGGGAGAGCCGGTCCCCGGGGAGCTGTTTTTT.

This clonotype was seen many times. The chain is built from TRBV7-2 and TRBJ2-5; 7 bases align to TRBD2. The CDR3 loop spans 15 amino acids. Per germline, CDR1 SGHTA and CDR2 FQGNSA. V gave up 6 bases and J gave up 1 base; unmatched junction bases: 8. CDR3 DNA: TGTGCCAGCAGTCAAAACTCGGGGGGCCAAGAGACCCAGTACTTC. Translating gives CASSQNSGGQETQYF.

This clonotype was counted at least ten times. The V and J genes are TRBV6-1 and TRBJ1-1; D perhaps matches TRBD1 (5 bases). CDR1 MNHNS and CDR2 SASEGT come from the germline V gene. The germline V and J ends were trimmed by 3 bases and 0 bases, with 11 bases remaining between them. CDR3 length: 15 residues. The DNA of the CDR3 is TGTGCCAGCAGTGATAACGGGGGGGTGAACACTGAAGCTTTCTTT. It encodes CASSDNGGVNTEAFF.

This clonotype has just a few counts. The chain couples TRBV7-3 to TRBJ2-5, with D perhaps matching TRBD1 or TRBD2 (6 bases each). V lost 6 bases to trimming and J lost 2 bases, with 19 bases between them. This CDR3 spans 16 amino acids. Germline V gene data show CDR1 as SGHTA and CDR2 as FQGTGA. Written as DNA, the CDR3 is TGTGCCAGCAGGTCGGGAGTCCGGGGGCAGCAAGAGACCCAGTACTTC. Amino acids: CASRSGVRGQQETQYF.

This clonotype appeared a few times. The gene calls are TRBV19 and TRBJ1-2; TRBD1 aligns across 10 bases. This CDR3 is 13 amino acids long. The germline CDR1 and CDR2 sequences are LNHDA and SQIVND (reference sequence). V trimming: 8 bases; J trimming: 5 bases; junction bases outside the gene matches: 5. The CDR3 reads CASGTGDRYGYTF. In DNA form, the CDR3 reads TGTGCCAGTGGGACAGGGGATAGGTATGGCTACACCTTC.

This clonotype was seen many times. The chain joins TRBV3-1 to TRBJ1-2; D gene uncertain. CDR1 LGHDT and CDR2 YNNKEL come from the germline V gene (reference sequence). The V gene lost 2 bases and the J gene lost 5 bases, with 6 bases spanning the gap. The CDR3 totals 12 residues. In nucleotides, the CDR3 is TGTGCCAGCAGCCAACGGGTTTATGGCTACACCTTC. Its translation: CASSQRVYGYTF. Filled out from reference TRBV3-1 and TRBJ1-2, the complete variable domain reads DTAVSQTPKYLVTQMGNDKSIKCEQNLGHDTMYWYKQDSKKFLKIMFSYNNKELIINETVPNRFSPKSPDKAHLNLHINSLELGDSAVYFCASSQRVYGYTFGSGTRLTVV.

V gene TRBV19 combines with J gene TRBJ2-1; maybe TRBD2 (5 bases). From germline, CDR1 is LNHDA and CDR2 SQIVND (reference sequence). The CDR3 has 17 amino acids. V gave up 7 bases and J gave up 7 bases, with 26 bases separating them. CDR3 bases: TGTGCCAGTACCCGATCGGGATTGGTTGCCAGGATGAATGAGCAGTTCTTC. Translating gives CASTRSGLVARMNEQFF.

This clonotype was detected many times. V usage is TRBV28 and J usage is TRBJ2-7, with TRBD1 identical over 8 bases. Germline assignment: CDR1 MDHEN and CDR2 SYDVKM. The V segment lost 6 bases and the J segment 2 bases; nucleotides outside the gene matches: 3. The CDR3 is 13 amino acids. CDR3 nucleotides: TGTGCCAGCAGAAGACAGGGGACCTACGAGCAGTACTTC. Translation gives CASRRQGTYEQYF. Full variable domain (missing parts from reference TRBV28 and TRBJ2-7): DVKVTQSSRYLVKRTGEKVFLECVQDMDHENMFWYRQDPGLGLRLIYFSYDVKMKEKGDIPEGYSVSREKKERFSLILESASTNQTSMYLCASRRQGTYEQYFGPGTRLTVT.

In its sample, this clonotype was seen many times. CDR3 in DNA: TGTGCCAGCAGTCCGCAACAGTACACTGAAGCTTTCTTT. It encodes CASSPQQYTEAFF. This chain uses TRBV12-3 or TRBV12-4 with TRBJ1-1, with D uncertain. V dropped 5 bases and J dropped 3 bases, with 10 bases sitting between them. The CDR3 extends over 13 amino acids.

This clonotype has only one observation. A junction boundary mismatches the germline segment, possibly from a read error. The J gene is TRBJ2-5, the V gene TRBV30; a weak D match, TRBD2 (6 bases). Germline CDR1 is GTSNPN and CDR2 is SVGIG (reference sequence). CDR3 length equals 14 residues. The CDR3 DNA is TGTACCTGGACCGAGCGGGTTCACCAAGAGACCCAGTACTTC. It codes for CTWTERVHQETQYF. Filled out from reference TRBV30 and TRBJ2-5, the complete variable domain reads SQTIHQWPATLVQPVGSPLSLECTVEGTSNPNLYWYRQAAGRGLQLLFYSVGIGQISSEVPQNLSASRPQDRQFILSSKKLLLSDSGFYLCTWTERVHQETQYFGPGTRLLVL.

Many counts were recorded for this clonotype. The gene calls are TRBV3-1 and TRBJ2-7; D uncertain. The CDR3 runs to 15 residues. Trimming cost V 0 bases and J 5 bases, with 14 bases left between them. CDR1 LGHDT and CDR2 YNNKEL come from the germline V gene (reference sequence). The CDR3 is CASSQEGPLSNEQYF. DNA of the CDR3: TGTGCCAGCAGCCAAGAAGGACCCCTAAGCAACGAGCAGTACTTC.

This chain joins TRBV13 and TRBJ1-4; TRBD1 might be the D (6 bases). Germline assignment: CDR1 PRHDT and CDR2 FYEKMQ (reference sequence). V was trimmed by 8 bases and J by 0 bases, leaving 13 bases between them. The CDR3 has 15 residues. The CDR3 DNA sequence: TGTGCCAGCGGCCCCGGACAGACAACTAATGAAAAACTGTTTTTT. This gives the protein CASGPGQTTNEKLFF.